A selection of T cell receptor beta chains follows, all from one sample in a study of radiotherapy plus CTLA-4 blockade in lung cancer. Repertoires were generated with immunoSEQ multiplex PCR, while TCRdb's copy carries only in-frame clones and drops some. The sample holds some 80,000 clones, about 79% seen once. The sequencing here drew on peripheral blood, taken from a patient treated with radiotherapy plus ipilimumab. These receptors were obtained from a human donor with non-small cell lung cancer whose response to radiotherapy plus ipilimumab could not be evaluated. Some clones in this sample may be carry-over from other donors' samples. Each CDR3 is given with its conserved first and last residue. Fields, in order: V gene, J gene, clone size, D gene, CDR3 length, CDR3 protein, CDR3 DNA. D genes are given only for firm matches. Size is stated for part of the rows, as once, few or many counts, or as a class when the clone is expanded.

TRBV10-3	TRBJ2-3	NA	NA	14	CAISAFSSTDTQYF	TGTGCCATCAGTGCTTTTTCGAGCACAGATACGCAGTATTTT
TRBV4-1	TRBJ2-1	NA	NA	14	CAGSQDVGQIEQFF	TGCGCCGGCAGCCAAGATGTCGGACAGATTGAGCAGTTCTTC
TRBV28	TRBJ1-1	NA	NA	13	CASSLIRGTEAFF	TGTGCCAGCAGTTTAATTCGGGGCACTGAAGCTTTCTTT
TRBV2	TRBJ2-7	NA	NA	15	CASSGARGGTYEQYF	TGTGCCAGCAGTGGGGCGAGGGGGGGTACCTACGAGCAGTACTTC
TRBV9	TRBJ2-3	once	TRBD2	18	CASSVDPRAGEGTDTQYF	TGTGCCAGCAGCGTAGACCCCCGAGCGGGGGAGGGAACAGATACGCAGTATTTT
TRBV10-3	TRBJ1-4	NA	TRBD1	16	CAISAGQGQKGEKLFF	TGTGCCATCAGTGCGGGACAGGGACAAAAGGGTGAAAAACTGTTTTTT
TRBV6-6	TRBJ1-6	few	NA	14	CASTSGGLDSPLHF	TGTGCCAGCACCTCGGGGGGACTTGACTCACCCCTCCACTTT
TRBV7-3	TRBJ2-7	NA	TRBD1	14	CASSSGTGSYEQYF	TGTGCCAGCAGCTCCGGGACAGGGTCCTACGAGCAGTACTTC
TRBV7-2	TRBJ2-1	few	NA	17	CASSSRGGGPLGNEQFF	TGTGCCAGCAGCTCTCGGGGCGGGGGCCCACTGGGCAATGAGCAGTTCTTC
TRBV6-6	TRBJ2-7	NA	NA	12	CASADQGNEQYF	TGTGCCAGCGCCGATCAGGGAAACGAGCAGTACTTC
TRBV2	TRBJ2-1	NA	TRBD2	17	CASSDPGGASSYNEQFF	TGTGCCAGCAGTGATCCCGGGGGGGCCTCTTCATACAATGAGCAGTTCTTC
TRBV25-1	TRBJ1-2	NA	TRBD1	13	CASSYLRGFGYTF	TGTGCCAGCAGCTACCTCAGGGGGTTCGGCTACACCTTC
TRBV30	TRBJ2-1	NA	NA	10	CACLYNEQFF	TGTGCCTGCCTATACAATGAGCAGTTCTTC
TRBV18	TRBJ2-6	NA	TRBD1	18	CASSPRQGASTGANVLTF	TGTGCCAGCTCACCAAGACAGGGGGCTAGTACTGGGGCCAACGTCCTGACTTTC
TRBV4-3	TRBJ2-3	NA	TRBD1	14	CASSLGQGTDTQYF	TGCGCCAGCAGCCTCGGACAGGGCACAGATACGCAGTATTTT
TRBV29-1	TRBJ1-2	NA	NA	13	CSVAPRANYGYTF	TGCAGCGTTGCCCCCAGGGCGAACTATGGCTACACCTTC
TRBV5-4	TRBJ2-2	NA	TRBD2	16	CASSARLAGTTGELFF	TGTGCCAGCAGCGCGAGACTAGCGGGCACCACCGGGGAGCTGTTTTTT